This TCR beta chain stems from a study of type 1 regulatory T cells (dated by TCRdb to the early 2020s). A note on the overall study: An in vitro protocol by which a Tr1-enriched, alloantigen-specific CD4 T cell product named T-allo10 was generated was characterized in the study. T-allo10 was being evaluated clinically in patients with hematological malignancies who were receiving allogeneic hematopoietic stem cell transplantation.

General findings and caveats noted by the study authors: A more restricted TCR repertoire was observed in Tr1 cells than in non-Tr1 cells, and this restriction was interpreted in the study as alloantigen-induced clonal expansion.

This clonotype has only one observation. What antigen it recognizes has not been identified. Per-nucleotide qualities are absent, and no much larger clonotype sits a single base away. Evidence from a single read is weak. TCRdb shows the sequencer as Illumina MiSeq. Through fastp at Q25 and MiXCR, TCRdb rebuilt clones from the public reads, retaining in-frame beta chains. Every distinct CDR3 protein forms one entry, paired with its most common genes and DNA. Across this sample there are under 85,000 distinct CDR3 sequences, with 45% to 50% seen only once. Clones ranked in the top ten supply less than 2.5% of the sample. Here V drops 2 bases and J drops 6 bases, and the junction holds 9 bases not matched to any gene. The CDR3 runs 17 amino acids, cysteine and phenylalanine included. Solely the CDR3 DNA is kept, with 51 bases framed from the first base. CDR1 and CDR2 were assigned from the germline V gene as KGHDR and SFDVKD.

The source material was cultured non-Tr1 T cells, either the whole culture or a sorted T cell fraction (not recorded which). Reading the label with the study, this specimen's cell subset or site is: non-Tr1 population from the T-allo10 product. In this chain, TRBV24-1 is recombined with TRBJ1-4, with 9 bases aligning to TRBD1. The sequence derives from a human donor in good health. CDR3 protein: CATSDWNPRTGDEKLFF. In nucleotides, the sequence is TGTGCCACCAGTGATTGGAACCCTCGGACAGGGGATGAAAAACTGTTTTTT.